This T cell receptor beta chain was sequenced during a study of T cell responses to AZD1222 COVID-19 vaccine. Generated by immunoSEQ multiplex PCR, the TCRdb table keeps only in-frame clones and is missing some. The sample lists fewer than 150,000 clones, more than 75% seen once, with about 3.3% in the top ten. J gave up 7 bases and V 2 bases, and 6 bases lay outside the gene matches. This CDR3 region has 16 residues. Germline-derived CDR1 and CDR2 are MNHEY and SVGAGI. This TCR derives from an adult who received the AZD1222 COVID-19 vaccine. J is TRBJ2-1 and V is TRBV6-5, with TRBD2 matching over 12 bases. Sequences were derived from peripheral blood, sampled 28 days after the second AZD1222 dose. The CDR3 region has the DNA TGTGCCAGCAGTTACCAGACTAGCGGGAGTGGAAATGAGCAGTTCTTC. Amino acid sequence: CASSYQTSGSGNEQFF.